The 18 T cell receptor beta chains given below trace back to one sample, sequenced in a study of cytomegalovirus exposure and HLA in healthy donors. Produced via immunoSEQ multiplex PCR; TCRdb's table is partial and in-frame only. The repertoire includes 150,000 or so clones, about 82% of them detected once, and 2% to 2.5% sits in the top ten. What was sequenced was PBMCs. The receptors shown here come from a man aged 25-45 years in good health and CMV-seropositive.

This clone was detected only a few times. J is TRBJ2-3 and V is TRBV6-6; 7 bases align to TRBD2. Germline assignment: CDR1 MNHNY and CDR2 SVGAGI (reference sequence). The CDR3 loop spans 15 amino acids. V trimming: 5 bases; J trimming: 0 bases; junction bases outside the gene matches: 5. The DNA of the CDR3 is TGTGCCAGCAGTCAACTAGCGCCCAGCACAGATACGCAGTATTTT. This sequence encodes CASSQLAPSTDTQYF.

The rearrangement joins TRBV5-1 to TRBJ1-1; D perhaps matches TRBD1 (5 bases). This CDR3 spans 17 amino acids. Germline assignment: CDR1 SGHRS and CDR2 YFSETQ. Trimming cost V 0 bases and J 4 bases, with 19 bases left between them. The CDR3 DNA sequence: TGCGCCAGCAGCTTGGATTCCCGGGGGGAAGCGGGCACTGAAGCTTTCTTT. This sequence encodes CASSLDSRGEAGTEAFF.

The V call is TRBV5-6, the J call TRBJ1-3; no definite D call. The CDR3 covers 16 residues. The V and J ends lost 3 bases and 0 bases respectively, with 13 bases between them. Germline assignment: CDR1 SGHDT and CDR2 YYEEEE. The CDR3 loop reads CASSSVGGYSGNTIYF. In DNA, the CDR3 is TGTGCCAGCAGCTCCGTTGGAGGGTACTCTGGAAACACCATATATTTT.

CDR3: CAISEILGGTKGNTIYF. The CDR3 nucleotides are TGTGCCATCAGTGAAATCCTCGGGGGGACGAAGGGAAACACCATATATTTT. The genes are TRBV10-3 and TRBJ1-3, with D perhaps TRBD1 (5 bases). Germline V gives CDR1 ENHRY, CDR2 SYGVKD. V shed 3 bases and J shed 4 bases, with 19 bases lying between them. This CDR3 comprises 17 residues.

V is TRBV4-3 and J is TRBJ2-1; 13 nucleotides line up with TRBD2. CDR1 and CDR2 (germline): LGHNA, YSLEER. This CDR3 contains 16 residues. The trim removed 0 bases at V and 7 bases at J, leaving 3 bases unmatched. The CDR3 DNA reads as TGCGCCAGCAGCCAAGATTGGGGACTAGCGGGAAATGAGCAGTTCTTC. This encodes CASSQDWGLAGNEQFF.

The CDR3 loop reads CASSVRSGGTDTQYF. In DNA, the CDR3 is TGTGCCAGCAGCGTACGGAGCGGGGGCACAGATACGCAGTATTTT. J is TRBJ2-3 and V is TRBV9; TRBD2 aligns across 7 bases. This CDR3 has 15 residues. The germline gives CDR1 SGDLS, CDR2 YYNGEE. V shed 1 base, J shed 1 base, and the junction held 3 bases outside the gene matches.

This clone was counted a single time. The V and J genes are TRBV19 and TRBJ2-3, with D unclear. In germline, CDR1 is LNHDA, CDR2 SQIVND (reference sequence). The CDR3 extends over 10 amino acids. V lost 8 bases and J 4 bases, leaving 4 bases between the germline ends. The DNA for the CDR3 is TGTGCCAGTCGGGCAGATACGCAGTATTTT. This translates into CASRADTQYF.

This clone was observed a handful of times. The germline gene is not matched at one end of the junction; a read error may be the cause. The CDR3 bases are TGTGCTAGCAGCGGTCTAGCGGGGGGGCAGGGTGAGCAGTTCTTC. Its translation is CASSGLAGGQGEQFF. This chain uses TRBV7-7 with TRBJ2-1; 12 bases line up with TRBD2. The CDR3 totals 15 residues. Germline CDR1 reads SSHAT; CDR2 reads FNYEAQ (reference sequence).

The gene calls are TRBV14 and TRBJ1-1; TRBD1 agrees at 7 bases. Trimming at V came to 3 bases and at J to 1 base, leaving 2 bases not matched to a gene. This CDR3 spans 14 amino acids. Germline loops: CDR1 SGHDN, CDR2 FVKESK. CDR3: CASSQGDRNTEAFF. CDR3 bases: TGTGCCAGCAGCCAGGGGGACAGGAACACTGAAGCTTTCTTT.

CDR3 nucleotide sequence: TGTGCCAGCAGCTCGGGGACAGGGGACGCAGGCTACACCTTC. Protein product: CASSSGTGDAGYTF. The V gene is TRBV7-9, the J gene TRBJ1-2; 10 bases line up with TRBD1. The V gene's germline CDR1 is SEHNR and CDR2 FQNEAQ (reference sequence). The V gene end was trimmed by 4 bases and the J gene end by 8 bases; junction bases not matched to a gene: 7. The CDR3 is made up of 14 amino acids. Looking up the rest from reference TRBV7-9 and TRBJ1-2 gives the full variable domain: DTGVSQNPRHKITKRGQNVTFRCDPISEHNRLYWYRQTLGQGPEFLTYFQNEAQLEKSRLLSDRFSAERPKGSFSTLEIQRTEQGDSAMYLCASSSGTGDAGYTFGSGTRLTVV.

CDR3 protein: CASSNRGLNRQYF. DNA for the CDR3: TGTGCCAGCAGTAACAGGGGGCTAAATCGGCAGTACTTC. The chain couples TRBV6-5 to TRBJ2-5; 9 bases align to TRBD1. The CDR3 loop spans 13 amino acids. J was trimmed by 11 bases and V by 5 bases; bases with no gene match: 9. The V gene's germline CDR1 is MNHEY and CDR2 SVGAGI.

The chain employs TRBV4-3 and TRBJ1-1, with D possibly being TRBD1 (5 bases). This CDR3 spans 17 amino acids. The V end was cut by 0 bases, the J end by 0 bases, with 14 bases between. Germline loops: CDR1 LGHNA, CDR2 YSLEER. The CDR3 sequence: CASSQEGFETVNTEAFF. The CDR3 bases are TGCGCCAGCAGCCAAGAGGGGTTTGAGACAGTGAACACTGAAGCTTTCTTT.

The chain recombines TRBV30 with TRBJ2-7, with 14 bases lining up with TRBD2. This CDR3 region has 14 residues. Germline assignment: CDR1 GTSNPN and CDR2 SVGIG (reference sequence). The V gene end was trimmed by 3 bases and the J gene end by 6 bases; junction bases not matched to a gene: 4. This CDR3 reads CAWRGLAGAGEQYF. CDR3 DNA sequence: TGTGCCTGGAGGGGACTAGCGGGGGCCGGCGAGCAGTACTTC.

This clone has just one count. The genes are TRBV10-3 and TRBJ2-3, with 9 bases matching TRBD2. The CDR3 is 15 residues long. J gave up 4 bases and V 10 bases, and 12 bases lay outside the gene matches. Germline V gene data show CDR1 as ENHRY and CDR2 as SYGVKD. This chain's CDR3 is CATRGAGGIADTQYF. The CDR3 region has the DNA TGTGCCACCCGGGGGGCGGGGGGGATTGCAGATACGCAGTATTTT.

The table lists this clone with a few counts. The conserved closing phenylalanine or tryptophan is absent in this CDR3, likely reflecting a read error. The DNA is left out, because the CDR3 cannot be placed on it with certainty; the CDR3 is given as TCRdb lists it. The chain recombines TRBV7-9 with TRBJ1-4; the D call in the table, TRBD1, was not verified against the DNA. The CDR3 is 12 residues long, ends included. CDR1 SEHNR and CDR2 FQNEAQ come from the germline V gene (reference sequence). CDR3: CASSLGEGTATP.

The chain combines TRBV5-6 with TRBJ1-6, with 9 bases that match TRBD1. The junction had 11 bases not matched to a gene; V was cut back by 4 bases and J by 9 bases. The CDR3 covers 16 residues. Germline V lookup: CDR1 SGHDT, CDR2 YYEEEE. The DNA for the CDR3 is TGTGCCAGCAGCGGGAACCCGGGACAGGGAGGTTCACCCCTCCACTTT. Protein: CASSGNPGQGGSPLHF.

The gene calls are TRBV19 and TRBJ2-7, with 7 bases aligning to TRBD1. After removal of 6 bases from V and 6 bases from J, the junction contained 8 bases not matched to a gene. This CDR3 spans 13 amino acids. The germline gives CDR1 LNHDA, CDR2 SQIVND (reference sequence). The DNA for the CDR3 is TGTGCCAGTAGAGGGGGCGGCTTAACCGAGCAGTACTTC. It encodes CASRGGGLTEQYF.

This clone was picked up one time. The chain is built from TRBV5-1 and TRBJ2-1; 8 bases are shared with TRBD2. J was trimmed by 0 bases and V by 1 base; bases with no gene match: 3. CDR3 length equals 16 residues. The germline V gene encodes CDR1 SGHRS and CDR2 YFSETQ. The CDR3 DNA sequence: TGCGCCAGCAGCTTGTGGAGCGGGGGCTCCTACAATGAGCAGTTCTTC. Translation gives CASSLWSGGSYNEQFF. Variable domain in full (rest from reference TRBV5-1 and TRBJ2-1): KAGVTQTPRYLIKTRGQQVTLSCSPISGHRSVSWYQQTPGQGLQFLFEYFSETQRNKGNFPGRFSGRQFSNSRSEMNVSTLELGDSALYLCASSLWSGGSYNEQFFGPGTRLTVL.